A single sample gave rise to the 10 T cell receptor gamma chains below, sequenced in a study of γδ T cells in repeated Plasmodium falciparum infection. TCRdb re-processed the multiplex PCR reads via CATT. The repertoire holds 25,000 to 30,000 gamma-chain clones, with around 3% as singletons. Flow sorting of PBMC yielded separate Vgamma9/Vdelta2+ and Vdelta2-negative gammadelta T cell populations for bulk repertoire analysis. Material for sequencing was gamma-delta T cells from blood. These receptors all stem from a pool of human donors (malaria-infected and uninfected, not separated).

This clone was seen a handful of times. The translation of this DNA and the TCRdb protein of a much larger clone differ at residue 13, probably owing to a read error; the protein shown here is translated from the DNA. CDR3 region: CALWEGPRELGKEIKVF. The CDR3 nucleotides read TGTGCCTTGTGGGAGGGCCCCCGAGAGTTGGGCAAAGAAATCAAGGTATTT. V usage is TRGV9 and J usage is TRGJP. The J gene, absent from TCRdb, was called here by matching the DNA to germline. The CDR3 loop spans 17 amino acids. The germline V gene encodes CDR1 GITISATS and CDR2 ISYDGTV (reference sequence).

In its sample, this clone was seen many times. The rearrangement joins TRGV3 to TRGJ1 or TRGJ2. The V gene end was trimmed by 3 bases and the J gene end by 5 bases; junction bases not matched to a gene: 7. The germline CDR1 and CDR2 sequences are VTNTFY and YDVSTARD (reference sequence). This CDR3 spans 13 amino acids. CDR3 residues: CATWDGHDYKKLF. DNA for the CDR3: TGTGCCACCTGGGACGGTCATGATTATAAGAAACTCTTT.

Notes on this clone: TCRdb records a much larger clone's protein for this DNA, with a difference at residue 11 that likely arises from a read error; the protein given is the translation of the DNA. The chain combines TRGV9 with TRGJP. The J gene, left out of TCRdb, was set here by checking the DNA against germline. CDR3 length: 17 residues. Germline V lookup: CDR1 GITISATS, CDR2 ISYDGTV (reference sequence). DNA of the CDR3: TGTGCCTTGTGGGAGGTGAATCCTGAGTTGAGCAAAAAAATCAAGGTATTT. Translating it yields CALWEVNPELSKKIKVF.

This clone was seen repeatedly, ten times or more. The TCRdb record carries a much larger clone's protein, which differs from this DNA's translation at residue 7; a read error is the likely cause, and the protein listed here is the DNA translation. The chain employs TRGV4 and TRGJ1 or TRGJ2. CDR1 and CDR2 (germline): EGSTGY, YDSYTSSV. With V trimmed by 3 bases and J by 6 bases, 8 bases remained unmatched. The CDR3 contains 13 residues. CDR3 bases: TGTGCCACCTGGGATAGTACGAGTTATAAGAAACTCTTT. It yields the protein CATWDSTSYKKLF.

This clone showed up many times. A much bigger clone sits one base away, suggesting this may be a read error. The V and J genes are TRGV4 and TRGJP2. TCRdb supplies no J gene; here it was assigned by aligning the nucleotide sequence to germline. The CDR3 has 12 amino acids. After removal of 5 bases from V and 16 bases from J, the junction contained 13 bases not matched to a gene. Germline V gives CDR1 EGSTGY, CDR2 YDSYTSSV. Here the CDR3 DNA reads TGTGCCACCTGGGTCTGGAGGAGGACCAAGACGTTT. This gives the protein CATWVWRRTKTF.

Details on this clone: The TCRdb record carries a much larger clone's protein, which differs from this DNA's translation at residue 6; a read error is the likely cause, and the protein listed here is the DNA translation. The rearrangement joins TRGV9 to TRGJ1 or TRGJ2. TCRdb offers no J gene call, so here the DNA was matched to germline to obtain one. Germline lookup yields CDR1 GITISATS and CDR2 ISYDGTV (reference sequence). The V segment lost 4 bases and the J segment 5 bases; nucleotides outside the gene matches: 14. The CDR3 extends over 15 amino acids. The CDR3 DNA reads as TGTGCCTTGTGGGAAGGGGCTAGGACCAATTATAAGAAACTCTTT. Translating gives CALWEGARTNYKKLF.

There are a few counts of this clone. For this DNA, TCRdb reports the protein of a much larger clone, which diverges at residue 8, most likely from a read error; the protein presented here is translated directly from the DNA. The rearrangement uses TRGV9 and TRGJP2. Germline matching of the DNA provided the J gene here, since TCRdb leaves it blank. Germline loops: CDR1 GITISATS, CDR2 ISYDGTV (reference sequence). The CDR3 has 15 amino acids. J was trimmed by 7 bases and V by 0 bases; bases with no gene match: 8. This chain's CDR3 is CALWEVKASDWIKTF. The CDR3 DNA is TGTGCCTTGTGGGAGGTGAAAGCGTCTGATTGGATCAAGACGTTT.

This clone was counted a few times. A read error is likely here: a far larger clone is one base away. Different DNA sequences within this sample yield the same CDR3. The genes are TRGV9 and TRGJ1 or TRGJ2. The J gene was missing in TCRdb and was found by matching the end of the DNA to germline. The J segment lost 10 bases and the V segment lost 2 bases, leaving 14 bases of the junction unmatched. This CDR3 is built from 14 residues. In germline, CDR1 is GITISATS, CDR2 ISYDGTV (reference sequence). This chain's CDR3 is CALWEARTVYKKLF. The CDR3 DNA reads as TGTGCCTTGTGGGAGGCCCGTACGGTTTACAAGAAACTCTTT.

Turning to this clone: This DNA's translation differs at residue 16 from TCRdb's protein, which comes from a much larger clone; a read error is likely, and the protein shown is translated from the DNA. V is TRGV9 and J is TRGJP1. Assignment of the J gene here rests on matching the DNA to germline, because TCRdb gives none. Germline assignment: CDR1 GITISATS and CDR2 ISYDGTV (reference sequence). CDR3 length: 17 amino acids. Trimming cost V 2 bases and J 15 bases; bases outside gene matches: 24. The CDR3, as DNA: TGTGCCTTGTGGGAGGGAACCCAAGAGTTGGGCAAAAAAATCAAGATATTT. Its translation is CALWEGTQELGKKIKIF.

As to this clone: A single base is all that separates this from a far larger clone, so a read error is likely. The same CDR3 can be traced to other DNA sequences in this sample. The J segment was not called; the V segment is TRGV9. The CDR3 runs to 14 residues. Per germline, CDR1 GITISATS and CDR2 ISYDGTV (reference sequence). CDR3 sequence reads: CALWEVARYYKKLF. In DNA, the CDR3 is TGTGCCTTGTGGGAGGTCGCGCGGTATTATAAGAAACTCTTC.